Below, 31 T cell receptor beta chains from the same sample are listed, as sequenced in a study of CD8+CD57+ T cells in acquired aplastic anemia. The use of genomic DNA as template underpinned the TCR beta VDJ and CDR3 profiling. In TCRdb, the reads were re-called with MiXCR into one record per CDR3 protein. The repertoire holds hundreds of thousands of distinct CDR3 sequences, with roughly 50% as singletons. Patients sequenced had flow cytometry evidence of CD8+CD57+ cell expansion. Sequenced input: sorted CD4+, CD8+, or CD8+CD57+ T cells (not recorded which) from PBMCs. The source is a human donor with aplastic anemia.

Concerning this clonotype itself: This may be a read error: a much more frequent sequence differs by one nucleotide. This sequence joins TRBV5-1 and TRBJ2-1; D gene uncertain. The CDR3 consists of 13 residues. The germline gives CDR1 SGHRS, CDR2 YFSETQ. The chain's CDR3 is CASGLGVDNEQFF. The CDR3, as DNA: TGCGCCAGCGGCTTGGGTGTGGACAATGAGCAGTTCTTC. The whole variable domain, filled in from reference TRBV5-1 and TRBJ2-1, reads KAGVTQTPRYLIKTRGQQVTLSCSPISGHRSVSWYQQTPGQGLQFLFEYFSETQRNKGNFPGRFSGRQFSNSRSEMNVSTLELGDSALYLCASGLGVDNEQFFGPGTRLTVL.

The chain joins TRBV7-6 to TRBJ1-6; 7 bases agree with TRBD1. Germline values: CDR1 SGHVS, CDR2 FNYEAQ. V trimming: 1 base; J trimming: 12 bases; junction bases outside the gene matches: 3. The CDR3 extends over 13 amino acids. DNA of the CDR3: TGTGCCAGCAGCTTAGGACAGGGTCGACCCCTCCACTTT. Residues: CASSLGQGRPLHF.

The V call is TRBV15, the J call TRBJ2-5; the match to TRBD2 covers 8 bases. This CDR3 region has 16 residues. Germline trimming cut 3 bases from V and 4 bases from J; bases unmatched to any gene: 10. Germline CDR1 is LNHNV and CDR2 is YYDKDF (reference sequence). The CDR3 DNA follows: TGTGCCACCAGCAGCTTGCGTCCCGGGACTAGAGAGACCCAGTACTTC. It encodes CATSSLRPGTRETQYF.

This clonotype showed up many times. The chain carries TRBV20-1 and TRBJ2-5, with 8 bases matching TRBD2. The CDR3 has 16 residues. The V segment lost 6 bases and the J segment 0 bases; nucleotides outside the gene matches: 12. CDR1 is DFQATT, CDR2 SNEGSKA, per germline (reference sequence). The CDR3 here is CSASAPSGGYQETQYF. For the CDR3, the DNA is TGCAGTGCCTCGGCCCCCAGCGGGGGTTACCAAGAGACCCAGTACTTC.

In this sample, this clonotype turned up a few times. V is TRBV2 and J is TRBJ1-1, with TRBD1 matching 9 bases. Germline-derived CDR1 and CDR2 are SNHLY and FYNNEI. The CDR3 totals 16 residues. V dropped 6 bases and J dropped 3; count of bases not matched to a gene: 11. The CDR3 reads CASSLTHRGRDTEAFF. The CDR3 DNA sequence: TGTGCCAGCAGCCTCACCCACAGGGGGCGAGACACTGAAGCTTTCTTT.

This clonotype was detected many times. The DNA for the CDR3 is TGTGCCAGCAACATCCGAGGGGGCTCCTACAATGAGCAGTTCTTC. This translates into CASNIRGGSYNEQFF. V is TRBV11-2 and J is TRBJ2-1; possible D gene TRBD1, 6 bases. Between the trimmed V and J ends, which lost 7 bases and 0 bases, there was a span of 13 bases. The CDR3 contains 15 residues. Germline CDR1 reads SGHAT; CDR2 reads FQNNGV.

This clonotype was counted ten times or more. The chain joins TRBV3-1 to TRBJ1-5; D remains ambiguous. Between the trimmed V and J ends, which lost 0 bases and 9 bases, there was a span of 9 bases. The CDR3 is 13 amino acids. The germline gives CDR1 LGHDT, CDR2 YNNKEL (reference sequence). The CDR3 nucleotides are TGTGCCAGCAGCCAAGATCGCCAAACGCCCCAGCATTTT. Amino acids: CASSQDRQTPQHF.

Concerning this clonotype itself: This may be a read error, as it is one base from a much larger clone. The J gene is TRBJ2-3, the V gene TRBV10-3; tentatively, D is TRBD1 (5 bases). This CDR3 contains 15 residues. Looked up from germline, CDR1 is ENHRY and CDR2 is SYGVKD. The V gene lost 4 bases and the J gene lost 3 bases, with 14 bases spanning the gap. This CDR3 reads CAISVPQGSTDTQYF. The CDR3 coding sequence is TGTGCCATCAGTGTACCCCAGGGTTCGACAGATACGCAGTATTTT.

As to this clonotype: A much bigger clone sits one base away, suggesting this may be a read error. The CDR3 sequence is CASSPEDTYNEQFF. The CDR3 nucleotides read TGTGCCAGCAGCCCTGAGGACACTTACAATGAGCAGTTCTTC. The rearrangement uses TRBV7-9 and TRBJ2-1, with D tentatively TRBD1 (5 bases). Germline CDR1 SEHNR, CDR2 FQNEAQ (reference sequence). The length of the CDR3 is 14 residues. The V gene lost 5 bases and the J gene lost 4 bases, with 12 bases spanning the gap.

The genes are TRBV5-4 and TRBJ2-5; D may be TRBD1 (7 bases). Per the germline V gene, CDR1 is SGHNT and CDR2 is YYREEE (reference sequence). The CDR3 is 14 residues long. V lost 4 bases and J lost 5, with 15 bases in between. The CDR3 region is CASSAQEGAETQYF. DNA for the CDR3: TGTGCCAGCAGCGCCCAGGAGGGGGCTGAGACCCAGTACTTC.

The rearrangement uses TRBV6-6 and TRBJ2-1, with D tentatively TRBD1 or TRBD2 (7 bases each). The CDR3 runs 15 residues. With 0 bases removed from V and 5 bases from J, the gap between germline ends came to 11 bases. Germline CDR1 is MNHNY and CDR2 is SVGAGI (reference sequence). CDR3 sequence (DNA): TGTGCCAGCAGTTACTCTCCAGGGGGGGACAATGAGCAGTTCTTC. Its translation: CASSYSPGGDNEQFF.

This clonotype was counted many times. The chain links TRBV7-6 to TRBJ1-1, with D perhaps TRBD1 (5 bases). The germline V gene encodes CDR1 SGHVS and CDR2 FNYEAQ. The V gene lost 3 bases and the J gene lost 4 bases, with 15 bases spanning the gap. The CDR3 loop spans 15 amino acids. The chain's CDR3 is CASSLGKRGSTEAFF. CDR3 DNA sequence: TGTGCCAGCAGCTTGGGTAAAAGGGGCTCCACTGAAGCTTTCTTT.

This clonotype was picked up one time. A read error is likely, as this CDR3 ends without the conserved phenylalanine or tryptophan. This chain uses TRBV20-1 with TRBJ1-6, with unresolved D. CDR3 length equals 14 residues. From germline, CDR1 is DFQATT and CDR2 SNEGSKA (reference sequence). CDR3 in amino acids: CSARQALVNSPLHS. The DNA for the CDR3 is TGCAGTGCTAGACAGGCCCTCGTGAATTCGCCCCTCCACTCT.

Regarding this clonotype: One junction end disagrees with the germline gene, perhaps due to a read error. The chain is built from TRBV10-3 and TRBJ1-1; no clear D. The CDR3 totals 14 residues. CDR1 and CDR2 (germline): ENHRY, SYGVKD. This CDR3 is CASSYQSGNTEAFF. The CDR3 bases are TGTGCCAGCAGTTACCAGTCGGGGAACACTGAAGCTTTCTTT.

This clonotype was counted ten times or more. This chain uses TRBV2 with TRBJ2-1, with a weak D call TRBD2 (6 bases). V was shortened by 7 bases and J by 8 bases, with 18 bases between the two germline ends. The germline CDR1 and CDR2 sequences are SNHLY and FYNNEI. The CDR3 contains 14 residues. The CDR3 region has the DNA TGTGCCAGCAAACTGGACGGGGGATCGGATGAGCAGTTCTTC. Amino acids: CASKLDGGSDEQFF. Based on the CDR3 plus reference TRBV2 and TRBJ2-1, the full variable domain is EPEVTQTPSHQVTQMGQEVILRCVPISNHLYFYWYRQILGQKVEFLVSFYNNEISEKSEIFDDQFSVERPDGSNFTLKIRSTKLEDSAMYFCASKLDGGSDEQFFGPGTRLTVL.

The chain couples TRBV19 to TRBJ2-1, with 10 bases aligning to TRBD1. The germline gives CDR1 LNHDA, CDR2 SQIVND (reference sequence). The CDR3 length is 18 residues. The J segment lost 5 bases and the V segment lost 4 bases, leaving 14 bases of the junction unmatched. CDR3: CASSRQGARDRGNNEQFF. Written as DNA, the CDR3 is TGTGCCAGTAGTAGACAGGGGGCCCGGGACAGGGGAAACAATGAGCAGTTCTTC.

This clonotype came up once. The chain employs TRBV5-1 and TRBJ1-2, with 7 bases that match TRBD1. The J segment lost 6 bases and the V segment lost 0 bases, leaving 2 bases of the junction unmatched. Germline assignment: CDR1 SGHRS and CDR2 YFSETQ. This CDR3 region has 13 residues. CDR3 DNA sequence: TGCGCCAGCAGCTTGGTTGGGACAGATGGCTACACCTTC. It translates to CASSLVGTDGYTF.

This sequence joins TRBV7-9 and TRBJ2-7; D call uncertain. Germline loops: CDR1 SEHNR, CDR2 FQNEAQ (reference sequence). V was cut by 3 bases and J by 2 bases, with 11 bases left in between. The CDR3 covers 14 residues. The CDR3 protein is CASSFRNTTYEQYV. DNA for the CDR3: TGTGCCAGCAGCTTTAGGAACACCACCTACGAGCAGTACGTC.

The chain recombines TRBV5-1 with TRBJ2-7; TRBD1 is a possible D gene (6 bases). The CDR3 runs to 14 residues. Trimming took 1 base from V and 4 from J, leaving 12 bases between them. Germline CDR1 SGHRS, CDR2 YFSETQ. As DNA, the CDR3 is TGCGCCAGCAGCTTGACACAGGGATTATACGAGCAGTACTTC. Translating it yields CASSLTQGLYEQYF.

J is TRBJ1-2 and V is TRBV9; no clear D gene. The CDR3 consists of 16 residues. Trimming took 4 bases from V and 2 from J, leaving 18 bases between them. Germline loops: CDR1 SGDLS, CDR2 YYNGEE. Here the CDR3 reads CASSLVGSTGNYGYTF. CDR3 DNA: TGTGCCAGCAGCTTAGTAGGCAGCACCGGGAACTATGGCTACACCTTC.

Points on this clonotype: A read error may explain this, as a much larger clone is one base away. The rearrangement joins TRBV6-5 to TRBJ2-2; D is possibly TRBD1 or TRBD2 (5 bases each). This CDR3 region has 16 residues. Germline V gene sequence: CDR1 MNHEY, CDR2 SVGAGI. V was pared by 8 bases and J by 1 base, with 17 bases between. CDR3 loop: CASGTSGTVNTGELFF. In DNA form, the CDR3 reads TGTGCCAGCGGAACGTCTGGGACGGTGAACACCGGGGAGCTGTTTTTT.

The chain carries TRBV10-3 and TRBJ1-2, with D possibly TRBD1 on 5 matching bases. The germline V and J ends were trimmed by 4 bases and 8 bases, with 14 bases remaining between them. The germline gives CDR1 ENHRY, CDR2 SYGVKD. The CDR3 length is 13 residues. In nucleotides, the CDR3 is TGTGCCATCAGTGCGTTCGGGGCTGAAGGCTACACCTTC. It translates to CAISAFGAEGYTF.

To note about this clonotype: A much bigger clone sits one base away, suggesting this may be a read error. It is likely a read error, because the conserved phenylalanine at the end of the CDR3 is missing. CDR3 region: CASSSSRATYNEQFS. CDR3 nucleotide sequence: TGTGCCAGCAGCTCGTCCAGGGCAACCTACAATGAGCAGTTCTCC. V gene TRBV12-3 or TRBV12-4 combines with J gene TRBJ2-1, with D possibly TRBD1 on 5 matching bases. This CDR3 contains 15 residues. Trimming shortened V by 6 bases and J by 2 bases, and 14 bases separated the two germline ends.

This clonotype was seen repeatedly, ten times or more. J is TRBJ1-3 and V is TRBV12-3 or TRBV12-4; perhaps TRBD1 as D (5 bases). The CDR3 has 14 residues. V lost 1 base and J 5 bases, leaving 9 bases between the germline ends. The CDR3 is CASSLVGVRNTIYF. CDR3 nucleotide sequence: TGTGCCAGCAGTTTAGTAGGGGTCAGAAACACCATATATTTT.

This clonotype was counted ten times or more. The chain is built from TRBV4-1 and TRBJ1-6; D possibly corresponds to TRBD1 (5 bases). Germline assignment: CDR1 MGHRA and CDR2 YSYEKL. Trimming removed 0 bases at V and 2 bases at J, with 17 bases between. This CDR3 has 19 residues. Written as DNA, the CDR3 is TGCGCCAGCAGCCAAGAGTGGACCCGGGACGGCACCTATAATTCACCCCTCCACTTT. Amino acid sequence: CASSQEWTRDGTYNSPLHF.

V and J are TRBV20-1 and TRBJ1-1; D ambiguous. CDR1 is DFQATT, CDR2 SNEGSKA, per germline (reference sequence). The CDR3 runs to 13 residues. V was trimmed by 0 bases and J by 4 bases, leaving 9 bases between them. CDR3 amino acids: CSARDPPGTEAFF. CDR3 sequence (DNA): TGCAGTGCTAGAGATCCACCGGGCACTGAAGCTTTCTTT.

This chain connects TRBV6-1 to TRBJ2-1; TRBD2 matches at 9 bases. With 1 base clipped from V and 2 bases from J, the junction kept 0 bases outside the gene matches. CDR3 length: 15 residues. CDR1 MNHNS and CDR2 SASEGT come from the germline V gene. CDR3 sequence: CASSEVAGAYNEQFF. The CDR3 bases are TGTGCCAGCAGTGAAGTAGCGGGGGCCTACAATGAGCAGTTCTTC.

J is TRBJ1-5 and V is TRBV14; TRBD1 agrees at 9 bases. The CDR3 totals 17 residues. The junction had 13 bases not matched to a gene; V was cut back by 4 bases and J by 6 bases. Germline CDR1 is SGHDN and CDR2 is FVKESK. CDR3 region: CASSPRGRDRVGQPQHF. CDR3 DNA sequence: TGTGCCAGCAGCCCCAGGGGGCGGGACAGGGTAGGTCAGCCCCAGCATTTT. The variable domain in full, completed from reference TRBV14 and TRBJ1-5, reads EAGVTQFPSHSVIEKGQTVTLRCDPISGHDNLYWYRRVMGKEIKFLLHFVKESKQDESGMPNNRFLAERTGGTYSTLKVQPAELEDSGVYFCASSPRGRDRVGQPQHFGDGTRLSIL.

About this clonotype: In this CDR3 the conserved last residue, phenylalanine or tryptophan, is missing, so a read error is likely. The CDR3 loop is CASSLGTLTGGNYGYTV. DNA for the CDR3: TGCGCCAGCAGCTTGGGGACTCTGACGGGAGGGAACTATGGCTACACCGTC. The gene calls are TRBV5-1 and TRBJ1-2; D is undetermined. This CDR3 has 17 residues. Germline V gene sequence: CDR1 SGHRS, CDR2 YFSETQ. V was shortened by 0 bases and J by 2 bases, with 17 bases between the two germline ends.

This clonotype was counted many times. This sequence joins TRBV12-3 or TRBV12-4 and TRBJ1-2; D is unresolved. V gave up 1 base and J gave up 8 bases, with 11 bases separating them. The CDR3 extends over 13 amino acids. CDR3 coding DNA: TGTGCCAGCAGTTTAGTAATAGGACTCGGCTACACCTTC. Amino acids: CASSLVIGLGYTF.

This sequence joins TRBV2 and TRBJ1-4; no firm D call. V was trimmed by 6 bases and J by 0 bases, leaving 8 bases between them. From germline, CDR1 is SNHLY and CDR2 FYNNEI. This CDR3 is 14 amino acids long. Here the CDR3 DNA reads TGTGCCAGCAGGATACAAGCAACTAATGAAAAACTGTTTTTT. Protein: CASRIQATNEKLFF.